Below, one T cell receptor (beta chain) is given with its context. This record belongs to a study of T cell changes during pregnancy in multiple sclerosis. Sequencing used immunoSEQ multiplex PCR; TCRdb keeps in-frame clones, though not all of them. The repertoire includes 65,000 to 70,000 clones, 80% to 95% of them detected once, and 2.3% sits in the top ten. Germline values: CDR1 SEHNR, CDR2 FQNEAQ (reference sequence). Trimming at V came to 1 base and at J to 5 bases, leaving 3 bases not matched to a gene. The CDR3 has 14 residues. The source material was peripheral blood, sampled in the first trimester of pregnancy. The receptor's source is a female donor with multiple sclerosis, enrolled in a pregnancy study. This chain connects TRBV7-9 to TRBJ1-1; the match to TRBD1 covers 8 bases. The CDR3 nucleotides read TGTGCCAGCAGCTTAGGGACAGGGAGTACTGAAGCTTTCTTT. It encodes CASSLGTGSTEAFF.